This T cell receptor beta chain was identified during a study of T cells in Graves' hyperthyroidism and ophthalmopathy (dated by TCRdb to the late 2010s). Regarding the study in general: To identify TCR V-J signatures that set the groups apart, the researchers used a discovery cohort of about a hundred patients, made up of around 42 with Graves' ophthalmopathy and 55 to 65 with stable Graves' hyperthyroidism. An independent validation cohort of under 20 hyperthyroidism patients and about 15 patients who later progressed to ophthalmopathy tested prospective prediction of ophthalmopathy. After blood sampling, hyperthyroidism patients were treated with methimazole at a starting dose of 30 mg daily, and ophthalmopathy patients were treated with high-dose intravenous methylprednisolone. The roughly 90 discovery patients were divided at random into training and test sets in a 7:3 ratio. The paper reports TCR Vbeta CDR3 sequencing of approximately 130 peripheral blood samples: 40 to 45 ophthalmopathy, under 80 hyperthyroidism and approximately 17 progressor patients. Thyroid tissue and blood T-cell repertoires from about six Graves' hyperthyroidism patients were also compared in the study.

TCR beta CDR3 regions were amplified from RNA transcripts. The first round of RT-PCR for the TCR CDR3 was performed with the HTBI primer set and the Qiagen OneStep RT-PCR kit. Libraries were constructed in a second round of multiplex PCR, after which size selection and purification were carried out. Paired-end sequencing of the libraries was performed with 100 bp reads on an Illumina HiSeq2000. On the study's bioinformatics: Raw data were processed with SOAPnuke, discarding reads with adapters, uncalled bases, mean Phred below 15, or no exact constant-primer or identifier match. High-quality paired reads were merged using COPE v1.2.5, and each unique nucleotide sequence was defined as a clonotype. MiTCR v1.1 was used to align clonotypes to the IMGT TRBV, TRBD and TRBJ reference segments. The analysis was restricted to V-J combinations with a frequency above 0.0001, which together covered 99.2% of the repertoires. A TCS score was defined as the ratio of F50 (clonal expansion) to E x V (chaos), with BLOSUM62-based TCRdist applied between CDR3 peptides within each V-J. Welch's t-statistics and random forest reduced around 550 V-J features to about 12, which were used in a naive Bayes classifier (R e1071). Thyroid-blood repertoire similarity was quantified with the Morisita-Horn index. TCRdb itself trimmed the public reads at Q25 with fastp, ran MiXCR and retained productive beta chains. Each entry merges the rows of one CDR3 protein and shows their most common DNA and genes. TCRdb, not the authors, supplied the V and J calls. The sample includes a few hundred thousand distinct CDR3 sequences, with around 45% observed a single time. Together, the top ten hold around 8% of the sample.

A patient counted as having stable Graves' hyperthyroidism if no progression to ophthalmopathy occurred over 18 months of follow-up. The hyperthyroidism patients were between 18 and 65 years old and newly diagnosed, with a disease duration of less than 2 months. Exclusion was applied to patients with uncontrolled infections, other autoimmune diseases, pregnancy or lactation. Diagnoses relied on clinical symptoms, serum thyroxine and TRAb, thyroid ultrasound and orbital computed tomography. Total RNA was extracted with Trizol reagent, and quality was checked on an Agilent 2100 Bioanalyzer. Points the paper makes about the study in general: During validation, the model predicted progression to ophthalmopathy a median of around six months ahead of onset, with around 71% sensitivity and less than 85% specificity. No statistical method was used to set the sample size in advance, and investigators knew the group allocation. A model built on a 13 V-J signature distinguished ophthalmopathy from stable hyperthyroidism, reaching 87.88% sensitivity and around 81% specificity in cross-validation and 80%/75% in testing. Most expanded thyroid clonotypes (frequency above 0.001) were also detected in blood, suggesting blood repertoires may reflect thyroid immune responses.

This clonotype has at least ten counts. Its antigen is currently not known. Base qualities were left out, and no much larger clone turns up one base away. The CDR3 runs 16 amino acids, cysteine and phenylalanine included. Only CDR3 DNA remains: 48 bases, in frame from the first base. CDR1 SGHTA and CDR2 FQGNSA are derived from the germline V gene. Relative to germline, V is missing 5 bases and J is missing 4 bases, with 14 bases of the junction outside any gene match. This sequence originates from a woman aged 18-29 years with Graves' hyperthyroidism. Sample: peripheral blood or thyroid tissue (not recorded which). The V gene is TRBV7-2 and the J gene is TRBJ2-7, with 7 bases aligning to TRBD2. The CDR3 protein is CASSPDSGLAAYEQYF. In nucleotides, the sequence is TGTGCCAGCAGCCCTGATTCAGGGCTAGCGGCATACGAGCAGTACTTC.